This paragraph reports one TCR beta chain. Its antigen remains unknown. The donors were part of the validation cohort of 120 subjects. That cohort was separate from the first cohort, which comprised about 730 subjects. V shed 0 bases, J shed 2 bases, and the junction held 2 bases outside the gene matches. Germline CDR1 and CDR2: SGDLS and YYNGEE. CDR3 size: 14 residues. The entry originates in a study of cytomegalovirus exposure and HLA in healthy donors. Study results and limitations: The study recorded 150 to 200 TCR beta chains that were cytomegalovirus-associated. Confirmation in vitro established that a few CMV-associated chains were specific for CMV antigens.

Some clones are missing from TCRdb's copy, which holds only in-frame ones; the method was immunoSEQ multiplex PCR. This sample has about 98,000 clones, with roughly 85% found just once. The material sequenced was PBMCs. The receptor was derived from a woman aged 25 to 39 in good health and CMV-seronegative. The chain joins TRBV9 to TRBJ2-7; 7 bases match TRBD1. CDR3 coding DNA: TGTGCCAGCAGCGTAGAACAGGGGACCTACGAGCAGTACTTC. Amino acid sequence: CASSVEQGTYEQYF.